This T cell receptor beta chain was observed in a study of blood T cell repertoires in COVID-19. TCRdb's copy holds only in-frame clones and misses some; the assay was immunoSEQ multiplex PCR. The sample comprises approximately 130,000 clones, roughly four fifths of which are singletons, and 15% to 20% rests with the top ten. Participants' reported clinical history set cohort assignment. What the recovered Cohort 3 donors had was two negative PCRs, clearance, or symptom resolution. This clone was recorded once. This CDR3 comprises 16 residues. The germline V gene encodes CDR1 LGHNA and CDR2 YNFKEQ. V shed 3 bases and J 6 bases; nucleotides not matched to a gene: 13.

The TCR comes from a man aged 30 to 45 who had recovered from COVID-19. The V call is TRBV4-2, the J call TRBJ1-1; 7 bases are shared with TRBD1. The sequenced sample was PBMCs or T cells enriched from blood (not recorded which). The chain's CDR3 is CASSQTLTGSVPEAFF. As DNA, the CDR3 is TGTGCCAGCAGCCAGACTCTGACAGGGTCGGTCCCTGAAGCTTTCTTT.